One sample yielded the 8 T cell receptor beta chains listed below, sequenced in a study of shared clonotypes between healthy human individuals. Profiled with immunoSEQ multiplex PCR; TCRdb holds only in-frame clones, not every one. The table lists millions of clones, over 85% of them singletons. The material sequenced was naive CD4+ T cells sorted from blood. Regarding subset: CD45RA+ positively selected. The receptors were gathered from a man between 18 and 35 years old in good health.

This clone appeared a single time. V is TRBV10-3 and J is TRBJ1-1, with a tentative D call TRBD1 (6 bases). The CDR3 has 12 residues. Trimming took off 10 bases at V and 1 base at J, with 10 bases between the two ends. Germline V gives CDR1 ENHRY, CDR2 SYGVKD. The CDR3 bases are TGTGCCACCGCGACAGGGAACACTGAAGCTTTCTTT. Translation: CATATGNTEAFF.

This sequence joins TRBV19 and TRBJ2-1; the D call may be TRBD1 or TRBD2 (7 bases each). Germline CDR1 LNHDA, CDR2 SQIVND (reference sequence). V shed 5 bases and J shed 3 bases, with 17 bases lying between them. This CDR3 contains 16 residues. The CDR3 loop reads CASSPRGDRYYNEQFF. The CDR3 DNA is TGTGCCAGTAGTCCCCGGGGGGACAGATACTACAATGAGCAGTTCTTC.

The gene calls are TRBV10-3 and TRBJ2-7; the D gene could be TRBD1 or TRBD2 (5 bases each). Germline CDR1 reads ENHRY; CDR2 reads SYGVKD. The germline V and J ends were trimmed by 6 bases and 2 bases, with 14 bases remaining between them. This CDR3 has 14 amino acids. The CDR3: CAISLPGRPYEQYF. The CDR3 DNA reads as TGTGCCATCAGCCTCCCGGGGCGACCCTACGAGCAGTACTTC.

The V and J genes are TRBV15 and TRBJ2-1; 13 positions match TRBD2. The CDR3 runs 14 residues. Per germline, CDR1 LNHNV and CDR2 YYDKDF (reference sequence). After removal of 5 bases from V and 9 bases from J, the junction contained 4 bases not matched to a gene. Here the CDR3 DNA reads TGTGCCACCAGCGGAAGACTAGCGGGAGGTGAGCAGTTCTTC. As protein: CATSGRLAGGEQFF.

The chain recombines TRBV27 with TRBJ1-2; weak D call: TRBD1 (5 bases). The CDR3 runs 14 residues. Looked up from germline, CDR1 is MNHEY and CDR2 is SMNVEV (reference sequence). The V end was cut by 6 bases, the J end by 2 bases, with 13 bases between. The CDR3 region has the DNA TGTGCCAGCAGCCCATACCAGGGAAACTATGGCTACACCTTC. Translating it yields CASSPYQGNYGYTF.

The chain joins TRBV7-9 to TRBJ1-2; D perhaps matches TRBD1 (5 bases). In germline, CDR1 is SEHNR, CDR2 FQNEAQ (reference sequence). This CDR3 region has 14 residues. The germline V and J ends were trimmed by 4 bases and 2 bases, with 11 bases remaining between them. In DNA form, the CDR3 reads TGTGCCAGCAGCTCGGCCCGGGGCAACTATGGCTACACCTTC. As protein: CASSSARGNYGYTF.

This chain uses TRBV7-9 with TRBJ2-4; D unclear. The CDR3 runs to 15 residues. V was shortened by 1 base and J by 9 bases, with 16 bases between the two germline ends. CDR1 and CDR2 (germline): SEHNR, FQNEAQ (reference sequence). CDR3: CASSLGQAKVSIQYF. CDR3 sequence (DNA): TGTGCCAGCAGCTTAGGGCAGGCCAAAGTGAGCATTCAGTACTTC. Based on the CDR3 plus reference TRBV7-9 and TRBJ2-4, the full variable domain is DTGVSQNPRHKITKRGQNVTFRCDPISEHNRLYWYRQTLGQGPEFLTYFQNEAQLEKSRLLSDRFSAERPKGSFSTLEIQRTEQGDSAMYLCASSLGQAKVSIQYFGAGTRLSVL.

The CDR3 nucleotides are TGCAGCGTGGGGAGGGCAAACTATGGCTACACCTTC. Its protein product is CSVGRANYGYTF. The genes are TRBV29-1 and TRBJ1-2; D is undetermined. This CDR3 has 12 amino acids. Trimming stripped 6 bases from V and 2 bases from J, with 10 bases between. The germline V gene has CDR1 SQVTM and CDR2 ANQGSEA.